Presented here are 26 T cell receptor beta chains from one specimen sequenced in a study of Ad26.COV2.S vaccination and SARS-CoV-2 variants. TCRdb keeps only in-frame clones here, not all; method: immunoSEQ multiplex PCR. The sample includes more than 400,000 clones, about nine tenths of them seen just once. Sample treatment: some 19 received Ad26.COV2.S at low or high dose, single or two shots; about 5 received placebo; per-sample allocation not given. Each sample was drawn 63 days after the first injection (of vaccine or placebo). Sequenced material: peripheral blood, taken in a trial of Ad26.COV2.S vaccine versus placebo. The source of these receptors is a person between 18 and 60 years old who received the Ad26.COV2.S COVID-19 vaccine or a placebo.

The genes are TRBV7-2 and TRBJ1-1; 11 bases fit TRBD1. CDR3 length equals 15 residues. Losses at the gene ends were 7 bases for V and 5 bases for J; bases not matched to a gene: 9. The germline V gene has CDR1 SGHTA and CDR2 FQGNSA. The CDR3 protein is CASTGTGGRRTEAFF. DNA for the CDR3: TGTGCCAGCACAGGGACAGGGGGGAGGAGGACTGAAGCTTTCTTT.

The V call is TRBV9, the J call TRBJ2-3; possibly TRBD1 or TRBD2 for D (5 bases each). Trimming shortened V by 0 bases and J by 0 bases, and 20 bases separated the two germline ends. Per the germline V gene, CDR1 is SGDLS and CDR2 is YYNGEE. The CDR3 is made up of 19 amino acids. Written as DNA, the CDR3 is TGTGCCAGCAGCGTAGCTGTTACCGGGACCCCCACTAGCACAGATACGCAGTATTTT. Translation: CASSVAVTGTPTSTDTQYF. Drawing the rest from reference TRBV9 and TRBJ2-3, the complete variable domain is DSGVTQTPKHLITATGQRVTLRCSPRSGDLSVYWYQQSLDQGLQFLIQYYNGEERAKGNILERFSAQQFPDLHSELNLSSLELGDSALYFCASSVAVTGTPTSTDTQYFGPGTRLTVL.

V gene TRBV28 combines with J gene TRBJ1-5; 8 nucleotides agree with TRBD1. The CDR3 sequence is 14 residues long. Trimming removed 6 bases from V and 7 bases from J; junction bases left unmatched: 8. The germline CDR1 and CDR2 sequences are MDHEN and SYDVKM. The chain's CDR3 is CASRLGTGQQPQHF. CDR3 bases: TGTGCCAGCAGGCTGGGGACAGGACAACAGCCCCAGCATTTT.

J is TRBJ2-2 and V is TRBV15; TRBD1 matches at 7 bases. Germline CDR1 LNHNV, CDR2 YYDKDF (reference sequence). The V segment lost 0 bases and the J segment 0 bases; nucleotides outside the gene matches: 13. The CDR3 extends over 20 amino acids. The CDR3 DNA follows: TGTGCCACCAGCAGAGATGCTGTTAAACAGGGGTCCTCGAACACCGGGGAGCTGTTTTTT. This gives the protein CATSRDAVKQGSSNTGELFF.

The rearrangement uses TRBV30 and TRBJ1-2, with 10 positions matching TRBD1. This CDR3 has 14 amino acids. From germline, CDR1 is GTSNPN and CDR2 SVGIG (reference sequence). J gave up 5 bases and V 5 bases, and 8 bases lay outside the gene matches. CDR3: CAWGLDRGSYGYTF. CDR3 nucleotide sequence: TGTGCCTGGGGATTGGACAGGGGGTCGTATGGCTACACCTTC.

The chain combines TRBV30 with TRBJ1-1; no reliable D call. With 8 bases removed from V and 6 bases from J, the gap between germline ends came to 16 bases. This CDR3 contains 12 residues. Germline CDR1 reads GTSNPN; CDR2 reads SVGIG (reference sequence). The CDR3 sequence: CAAHPTISEAFF. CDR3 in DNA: TGTGCCGCCCATCCTACGATCTCTGAAGCTTTCTTT.

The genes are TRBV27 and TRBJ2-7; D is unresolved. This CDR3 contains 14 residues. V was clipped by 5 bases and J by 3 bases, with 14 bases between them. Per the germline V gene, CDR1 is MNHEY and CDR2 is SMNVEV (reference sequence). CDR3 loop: CASSRMRHNYEQYF. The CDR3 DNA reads TGTGCCAGCAGTAGAATGAGACACAACTACGAGCAGTACTTC.

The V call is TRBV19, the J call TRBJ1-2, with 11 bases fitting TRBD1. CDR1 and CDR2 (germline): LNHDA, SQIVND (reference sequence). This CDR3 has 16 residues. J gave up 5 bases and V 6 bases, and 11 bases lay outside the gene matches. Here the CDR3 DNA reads TGTGCCAGTAGGGTTGTCGGGACAGGGGGACCTTATGGCTACACCTTC. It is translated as CASRVVGTGGPYGYTF.

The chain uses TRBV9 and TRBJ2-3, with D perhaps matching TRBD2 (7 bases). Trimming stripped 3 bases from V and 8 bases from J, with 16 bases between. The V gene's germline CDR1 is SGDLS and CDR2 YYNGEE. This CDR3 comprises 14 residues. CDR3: CASSGSGGPTTQYF. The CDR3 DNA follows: TGTGCCAGCAGCGGCTCCGGGGGGCCCACTACGCAGTATTTT.

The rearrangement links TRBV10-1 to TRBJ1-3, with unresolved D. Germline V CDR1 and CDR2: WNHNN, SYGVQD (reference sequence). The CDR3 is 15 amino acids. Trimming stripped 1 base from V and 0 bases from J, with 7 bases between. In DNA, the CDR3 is TGCGCCAGCAGTGAGTTCTCGGGCTCTGGAAACACCATATATTTT. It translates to CASSEFSGSGNTIYF.

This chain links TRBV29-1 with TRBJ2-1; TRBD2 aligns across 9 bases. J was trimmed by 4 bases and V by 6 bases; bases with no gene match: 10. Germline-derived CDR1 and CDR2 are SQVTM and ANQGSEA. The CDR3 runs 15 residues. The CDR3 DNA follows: TGCAGCGTCGATTTACTAGCGGGCGTATACAATGAGCAGTTCTTC. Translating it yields CSVDLLAGVYNEQFF.

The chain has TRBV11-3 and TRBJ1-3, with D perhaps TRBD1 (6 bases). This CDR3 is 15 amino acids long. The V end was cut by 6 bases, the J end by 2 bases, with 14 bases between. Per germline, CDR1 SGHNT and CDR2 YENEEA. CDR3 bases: TGTGCCAGCAGTTTGGACAGCCTCCCTGGAAACACCATATATTTT. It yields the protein CASSLDSLPGNTIYF.

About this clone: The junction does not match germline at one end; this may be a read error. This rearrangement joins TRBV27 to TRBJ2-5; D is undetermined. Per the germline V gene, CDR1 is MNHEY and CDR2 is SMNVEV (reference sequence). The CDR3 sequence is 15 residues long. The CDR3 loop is CASSFVFSNQEAQYF. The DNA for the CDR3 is TGTGCCAGCAGTTTTGTCTTCTCGAACCAAGAGGCCCAGTACTTC.

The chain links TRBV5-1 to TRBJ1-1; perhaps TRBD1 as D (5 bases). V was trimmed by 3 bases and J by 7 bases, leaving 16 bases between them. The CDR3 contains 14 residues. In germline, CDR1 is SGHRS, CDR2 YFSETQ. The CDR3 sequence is CASSSKTGTVEAFF. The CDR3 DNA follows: TGCGCCAGCAGCTCCAAGACGGGGACGGTTGAAGCTTTCTTT.

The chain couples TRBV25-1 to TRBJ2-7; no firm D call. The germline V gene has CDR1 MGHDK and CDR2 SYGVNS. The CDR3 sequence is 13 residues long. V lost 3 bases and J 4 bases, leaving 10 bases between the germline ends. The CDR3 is CASSDGPRYEQYF. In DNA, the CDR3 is TGTGCCAGCAGTGACGGGCCCCGATACGAGCAGTACTTC.

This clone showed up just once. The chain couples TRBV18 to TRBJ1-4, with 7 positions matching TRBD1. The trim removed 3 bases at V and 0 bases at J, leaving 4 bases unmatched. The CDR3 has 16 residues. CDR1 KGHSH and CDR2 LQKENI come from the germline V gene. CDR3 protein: CASSPQGTATNEKLFF. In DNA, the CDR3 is TGTGCCAGCTCACCCCAAGGGACAGCAACTAATGAAAAACTGTTTTTT.

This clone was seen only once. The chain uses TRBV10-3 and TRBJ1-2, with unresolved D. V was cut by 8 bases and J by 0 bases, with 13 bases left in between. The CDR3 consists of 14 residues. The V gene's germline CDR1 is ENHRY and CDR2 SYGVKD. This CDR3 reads CAIGVWEANYGYTF. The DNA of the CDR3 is TGTGCCATCGGGGTTTGGGAGGCTAACTATGGCTACACCTTC.

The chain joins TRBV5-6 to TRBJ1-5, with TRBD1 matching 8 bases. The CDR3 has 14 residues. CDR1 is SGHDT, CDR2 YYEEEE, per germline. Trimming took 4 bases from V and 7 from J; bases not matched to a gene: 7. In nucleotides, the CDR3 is TGTGCCAGCAGCGAGACAGGGGCGCTCCAGCCCCAGCATTTT. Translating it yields CASSETGALQPQHF. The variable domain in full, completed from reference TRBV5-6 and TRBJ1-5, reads DAGVTQSPTHLIKTRGQQVTLRCSPKSGHDTVSWYQQALGQGPQFIFQYYEEEERQRGNFPDRFSGHQFPNYSSELNVNALLLGDSALYLCASSETGALQPQHFGDGTRLSIL.

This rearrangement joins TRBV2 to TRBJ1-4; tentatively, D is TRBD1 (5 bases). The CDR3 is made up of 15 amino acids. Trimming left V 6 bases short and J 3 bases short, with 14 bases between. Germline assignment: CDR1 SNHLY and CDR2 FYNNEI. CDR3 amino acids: CASRTLGPANEKLFF. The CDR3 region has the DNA TGTGCCAGCAGAACCTTGGGGCCGGCTAATGAAAAACTGTTTTTT.

The CDR3 region is CATSRSRGEKLFF. The DNA for the CDR3 is TGTGCCACCAGCAGATCTAGGGGTGAAAAACTGTTTTTT. The genes are TRBV15 and TRBJ1-4; weak D call: TRBD1 (5 bases). The CDR3 loop spans 13 amino acids. V shed 2 bases and J shed 7 bases, with 8 bases lying between them. CDR1 and CDR2 (germline): LNHNV, YYDKDF (reference sequence).

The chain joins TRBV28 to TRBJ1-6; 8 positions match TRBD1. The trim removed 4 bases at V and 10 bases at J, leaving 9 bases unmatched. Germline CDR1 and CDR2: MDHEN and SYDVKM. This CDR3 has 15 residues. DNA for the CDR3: TGTGCCAGCAGTTCCACGGACAGGGTGAGCTCACCCCTCCACTTT. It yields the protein CASSSTDRVSSPLHF. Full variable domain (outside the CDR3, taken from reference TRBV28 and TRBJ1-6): DVKVTQSSRYLVKRTGEKVFLECVQDMDHENMFWYRQDPGLGLRLIYFSYDVKMKEKGDIPEGYSVSREKKERFSLILESASTNQTSMYLCASSSTDRVSSPLHFGNGTRLTVT.

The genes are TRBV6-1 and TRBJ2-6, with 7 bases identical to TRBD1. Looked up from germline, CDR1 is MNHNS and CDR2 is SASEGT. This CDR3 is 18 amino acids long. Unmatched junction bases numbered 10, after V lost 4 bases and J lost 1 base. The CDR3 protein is CASSGMTGYRSGANVLTF. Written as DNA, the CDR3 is TGTGCCAGCAGTGGCATGACAGGGTACCGATCTGGGGCCAACGTCCTGACTTTC.

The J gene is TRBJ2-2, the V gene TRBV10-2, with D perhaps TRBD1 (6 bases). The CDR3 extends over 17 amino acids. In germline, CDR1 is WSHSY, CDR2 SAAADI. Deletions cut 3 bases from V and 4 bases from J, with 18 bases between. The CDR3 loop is CASSEVGQPAITGELFF. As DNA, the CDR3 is TGCGCCAGCAGTGAAGTCGGACAGCCCGCTATCACCGGGGAGCTGTTTTTT.

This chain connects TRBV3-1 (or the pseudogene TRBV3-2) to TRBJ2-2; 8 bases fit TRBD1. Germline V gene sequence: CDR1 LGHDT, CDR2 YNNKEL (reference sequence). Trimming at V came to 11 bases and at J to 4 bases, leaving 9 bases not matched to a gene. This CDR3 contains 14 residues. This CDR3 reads CASISDRATGELFF. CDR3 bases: TGTGCCTCCATCTCGGACAGGGCCACCGGGGAGCTGTTTTTT.

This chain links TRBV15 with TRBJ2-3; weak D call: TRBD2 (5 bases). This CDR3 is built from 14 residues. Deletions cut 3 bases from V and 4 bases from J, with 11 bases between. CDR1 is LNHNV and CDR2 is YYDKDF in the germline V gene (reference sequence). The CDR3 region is CATSRGGGSDTQYF. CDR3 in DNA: TGTGCCACCAGCAGGGGTGGAGGCTCAGATACGCAGTATTTT.

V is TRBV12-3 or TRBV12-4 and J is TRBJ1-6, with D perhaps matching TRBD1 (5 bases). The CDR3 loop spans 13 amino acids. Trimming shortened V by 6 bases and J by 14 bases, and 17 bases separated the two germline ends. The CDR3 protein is CASRGTGDLALHF. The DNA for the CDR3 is TGTGCCAGCAGAGGGACGGGGGATCTTGCCCTCCACTTT.